This T cell receptor beta chain was found in a study of identifying expanded T cells in peripheral blood. With 3 bases removed from V and 4 bases from J, the gap between germline ends came to 9 bases. There are 12 residues in the CDR3. Germline-derived CDR1 and CDR2 are GTSNPN and SVGIG (reference sequence). Whole-study results and caveats: Variance in clone template counts between approximately two-week samples significantly increased with total template count across all healthy donors. Over about two and four weeks, about 15 and 18 clones changed, versus 1.2 between replicates.

Healthy donors had no documented immune events, such as infections, while sampled. On this clone itself: Its specificity is not known.

The repertoire was sequenced with immunoSEQ multiplex PCR; TCRdb's copy has only in-frame clones and lacks some. The sample carries approximately 100,000 clones, 70% to 90% recorded once. The clonotype was recovered from a person aged 18 to 75 in good health. Sequencing was performed on blood. The rearrangement links TRBV30 to TRBJ2-5; no definite D call. CDR3 in DNA: TGTGCCTGGAGGGGTAGATCAGAGACCCAGTACTTC. Amino acid sequence: CAWRGRSETQYF.